This TCR beta chain appears in the sequencing data of a study of T cell changes during pregnancy in multiple sclerosis. TCRdb keeps only in-frame clones here, not all; method: immunoSEQ multiplex PCR. The table has tens of thousands of clones, approximately 90% seen once. This clone was observed once. The specimen comprised CD8+ T cells from peripheral blood mononuclear cells, sampled in the first trimester of pregnancy. The receptor comes from a female donor in good health, enrolled as a control in a pregnancy study.

CDR3 DNA sequence: TGTGCCAGCAGTTCCCGGGACACTATCTACGAGCAGTACTTC. It yields the protein CASSSRDTIYEQYF. The chain has TRBV28 and TRBJ2-7, with D tentatively TRBD1 (6 bases). This CDR3 is 14 amino acids long. From germline, CDR1 is MDHEN and CDR2 SYDVKM. The V gene lost 4 bases and the J gene lost 3 bases, with 13 bases spanning the gap.